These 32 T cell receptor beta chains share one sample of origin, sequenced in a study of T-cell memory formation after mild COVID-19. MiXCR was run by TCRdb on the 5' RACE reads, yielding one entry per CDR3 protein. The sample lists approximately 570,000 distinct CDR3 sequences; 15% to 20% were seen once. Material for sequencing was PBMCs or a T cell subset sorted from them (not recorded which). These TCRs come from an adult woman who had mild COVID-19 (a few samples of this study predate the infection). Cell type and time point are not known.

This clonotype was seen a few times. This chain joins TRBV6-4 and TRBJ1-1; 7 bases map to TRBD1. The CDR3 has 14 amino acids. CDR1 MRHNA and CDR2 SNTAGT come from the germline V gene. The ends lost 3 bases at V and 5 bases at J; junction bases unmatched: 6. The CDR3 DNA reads TGTGCCAGCAGTGAAGGGGGCGAGGGTACTGAAGCTTTCTTT. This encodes CASSEGGEGTEAFF.

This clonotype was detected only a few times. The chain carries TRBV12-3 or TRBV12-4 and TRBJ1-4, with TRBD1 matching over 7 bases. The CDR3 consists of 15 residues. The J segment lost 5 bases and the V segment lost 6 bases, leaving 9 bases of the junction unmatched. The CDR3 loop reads CASRDGGQLNEKLFF. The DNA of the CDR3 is TGTGCCAGCAGAGATGGGGGACAGTTAAATGAAAAACTGTTTTTT.

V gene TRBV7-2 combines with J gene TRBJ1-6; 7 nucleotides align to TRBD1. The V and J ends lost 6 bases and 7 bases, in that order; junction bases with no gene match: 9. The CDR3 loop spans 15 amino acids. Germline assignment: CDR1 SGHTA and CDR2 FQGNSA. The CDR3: CASRPFRQGNSPLHF. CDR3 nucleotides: TGTGCCAGCAGACCATTTCGACAGGGAAATTCACCCCTCCACTTT.

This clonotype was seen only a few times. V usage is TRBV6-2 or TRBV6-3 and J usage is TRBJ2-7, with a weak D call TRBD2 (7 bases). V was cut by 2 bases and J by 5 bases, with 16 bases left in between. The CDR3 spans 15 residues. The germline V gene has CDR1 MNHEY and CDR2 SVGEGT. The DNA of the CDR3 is TGTGCCAGCAGTTACGGTGCCGGGGGGCGGAACGAGCAGTACTTC. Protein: CASSYGAGGRNEQYF.

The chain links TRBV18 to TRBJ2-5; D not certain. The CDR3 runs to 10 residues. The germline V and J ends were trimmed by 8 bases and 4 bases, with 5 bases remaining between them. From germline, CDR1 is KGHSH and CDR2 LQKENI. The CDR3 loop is CASPGETQYF. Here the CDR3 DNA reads TGTGCCAGCCCAGGAGAGACCCAGTACTTC.

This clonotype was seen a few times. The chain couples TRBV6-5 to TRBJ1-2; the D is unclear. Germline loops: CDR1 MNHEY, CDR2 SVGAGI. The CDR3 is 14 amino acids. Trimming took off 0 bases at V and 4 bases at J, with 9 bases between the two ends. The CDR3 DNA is TGTGCCAGCAGTTACTCAGGCAACGGCTATGGCTACACCTTC. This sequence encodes CASSYSGNGYGYTF.

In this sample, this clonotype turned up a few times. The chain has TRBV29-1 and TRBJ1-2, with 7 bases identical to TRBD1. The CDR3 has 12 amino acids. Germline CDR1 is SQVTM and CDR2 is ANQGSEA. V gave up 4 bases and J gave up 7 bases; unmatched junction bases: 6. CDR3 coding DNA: TGCAGCGTTGCCAGGGGGAAAGGTGGCTACACCTTC. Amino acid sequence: CSVARGKGGYTF.

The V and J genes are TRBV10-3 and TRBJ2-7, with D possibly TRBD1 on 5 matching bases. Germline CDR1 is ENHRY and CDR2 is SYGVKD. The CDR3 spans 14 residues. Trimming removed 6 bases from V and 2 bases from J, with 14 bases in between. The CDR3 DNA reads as TGTGCCATCAGCGCCAGGGAAGACGCCTACGAGCAGTACTTC. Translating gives CAISAREDAYEQYF.

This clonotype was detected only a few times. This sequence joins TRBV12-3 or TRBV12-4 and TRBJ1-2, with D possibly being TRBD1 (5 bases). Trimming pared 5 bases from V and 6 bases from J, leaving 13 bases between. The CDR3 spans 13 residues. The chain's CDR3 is CASSTIPGHGYTF. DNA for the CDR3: TGTGCCAGCAGTACCATCCCGGGACATGGCTACACCTTC.

This chain's CDR3 is CAWSEGGVQPQHF. The CDR3 DNA sequence: TGTGCCTGGAGCGAAGGGGGAGTTCAGCCCCAGCATTTT. The chain joins TRBV30 to TRBJ1-5, with D possibly TRBD1 on 6 matching bases. Germline V lookup: CDR1 GTSNPN, CDR2 SVGIG (reference sequence). V lost 3 bases and J 6 bases, leaving 12 bases between the germline ends. The length of the CDR3 is 13 residues.

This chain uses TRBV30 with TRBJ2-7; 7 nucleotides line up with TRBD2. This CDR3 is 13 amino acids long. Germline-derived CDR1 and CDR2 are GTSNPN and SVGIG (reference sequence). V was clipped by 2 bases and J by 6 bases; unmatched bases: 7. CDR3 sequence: CAWSRGSQGEQYF. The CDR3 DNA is TGTGCCTGGAGTCGCGGGAGCCAGGGCGAGCAGTACTTC.

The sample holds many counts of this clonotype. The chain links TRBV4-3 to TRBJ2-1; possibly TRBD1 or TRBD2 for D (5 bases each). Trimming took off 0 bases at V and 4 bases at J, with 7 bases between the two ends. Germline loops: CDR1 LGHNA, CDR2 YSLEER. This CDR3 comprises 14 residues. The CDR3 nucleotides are TGCGCCAGCAGCCAAGATTGGGGGTACAATGAGCAGTTCTTC. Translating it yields CASSQDWGYNEQFF.

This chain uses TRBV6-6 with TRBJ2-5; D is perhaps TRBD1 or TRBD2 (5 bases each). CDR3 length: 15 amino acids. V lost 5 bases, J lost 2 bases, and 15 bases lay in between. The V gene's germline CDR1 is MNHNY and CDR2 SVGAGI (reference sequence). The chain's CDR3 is CASSRGSEGQETQYF. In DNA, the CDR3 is TGTGCCAGCAGTAGGGGTAGCGAGGGACAAGAGACCCAGTACTTC.

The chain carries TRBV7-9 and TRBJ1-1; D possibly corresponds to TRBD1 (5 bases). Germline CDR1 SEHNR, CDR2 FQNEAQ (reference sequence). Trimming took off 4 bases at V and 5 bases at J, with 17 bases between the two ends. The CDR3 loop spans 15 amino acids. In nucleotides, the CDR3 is TGTGCCAGCAGCTCAGGAGGGGCGATCATGACTGAAGCTTTCTTT. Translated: CASSSGGAIMTEAFF.

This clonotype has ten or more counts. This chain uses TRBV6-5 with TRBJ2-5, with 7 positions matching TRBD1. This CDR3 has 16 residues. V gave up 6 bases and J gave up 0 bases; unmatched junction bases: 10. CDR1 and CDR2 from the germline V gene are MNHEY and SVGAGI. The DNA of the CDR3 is TGTGCCAGCAGCCCCGGGACAGACATCTACCAAGAGACCCAGTACTTC. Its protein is CASSPGTDIYQETQYF.

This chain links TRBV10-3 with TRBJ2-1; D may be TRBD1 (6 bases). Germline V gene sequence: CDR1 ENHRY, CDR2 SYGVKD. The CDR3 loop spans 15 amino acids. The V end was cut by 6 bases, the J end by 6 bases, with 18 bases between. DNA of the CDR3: TGTGCCATCAGCGAGGGACACAACACCCCCAATGAGCAGTTCTTC. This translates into CAISEGHNTPNEQFF.

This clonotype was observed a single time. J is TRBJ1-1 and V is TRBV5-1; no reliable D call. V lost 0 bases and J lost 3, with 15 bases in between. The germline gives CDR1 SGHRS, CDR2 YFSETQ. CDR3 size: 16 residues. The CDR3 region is CASSLGTDFRDTEAFF. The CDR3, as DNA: TGCGCCAGCAGCTTGGGGACCGACTTTCGGGACACTGAAGCTTTCTTT.

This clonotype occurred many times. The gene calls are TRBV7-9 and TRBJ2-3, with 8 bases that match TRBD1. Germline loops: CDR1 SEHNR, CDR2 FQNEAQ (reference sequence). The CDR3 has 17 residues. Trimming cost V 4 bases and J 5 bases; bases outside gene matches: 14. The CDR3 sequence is CASSSLGGQGRGDTQYF. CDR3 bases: TGTGCCAGCAGCTCCTTAGGTGGACAGGGCAGAGGAGATACGCAGTATTTT.

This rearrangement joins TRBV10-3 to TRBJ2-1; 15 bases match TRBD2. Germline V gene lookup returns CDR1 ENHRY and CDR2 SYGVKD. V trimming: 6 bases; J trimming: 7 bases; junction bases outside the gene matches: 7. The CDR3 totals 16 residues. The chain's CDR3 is CAISGTSGRSRNEQFF. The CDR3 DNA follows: TGTGCCATCAGCGGGACTAGCGGGAGGAGTAGGAATGAGCAGTTCTTC.

Here the CDR3 reads CASRPQGHSDSPLHF. CDR3 bases: TGTGCCAGCAGGCCACAGGGACATTCGGATTCACCCCTCCACTTT. V is TRBV7-3 and J is TRBJ1-6; D perhaps matches TRBD1 (6 bases). Trimming took 6 bases from V and 8 from J, leaving 17 bases between them. In germline, CDR1 is SGHTA, CDR2 FQGTGA. This CDR3 comprises 15 residues.

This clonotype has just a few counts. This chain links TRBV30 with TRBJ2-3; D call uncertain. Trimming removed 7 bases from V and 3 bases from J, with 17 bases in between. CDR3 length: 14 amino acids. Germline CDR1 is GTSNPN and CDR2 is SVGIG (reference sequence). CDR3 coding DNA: TGTGCCTTCCAGACATACGGAAAAACAGATACGCAGTATTTT. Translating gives CAFQTYGKTDTQYF.

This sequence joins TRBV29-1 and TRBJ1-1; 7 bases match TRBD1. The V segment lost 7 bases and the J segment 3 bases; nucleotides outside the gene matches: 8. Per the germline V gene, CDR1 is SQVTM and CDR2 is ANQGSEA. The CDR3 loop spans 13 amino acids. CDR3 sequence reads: CSGAGGSDTEAFF. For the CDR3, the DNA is TGCAGCGGTGCAGGGGGGTCAGACACTGAAGCTTTCTTT.

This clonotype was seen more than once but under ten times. CDR3 coding DNA: TGTGCCAGCAGTTACAGGGATAGCAATCAGCCCCAGCATTTT. As protein: CASSYRDSNQPQHF. The gene calls are TRBV6-5 and TRBJ1-5; D is unclear. The CDR3 loop spans 14 amino acids. V was pared by 2 bases and J by 0 bases, with 5 bases between. Germline values: CDR1 MNHEY, CDR2 SVGAGI.

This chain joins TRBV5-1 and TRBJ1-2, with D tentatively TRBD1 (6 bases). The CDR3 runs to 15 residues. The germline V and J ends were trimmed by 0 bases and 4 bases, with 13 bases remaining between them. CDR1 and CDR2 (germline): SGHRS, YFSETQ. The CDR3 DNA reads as TGCGCCAGCAGCTTGGTTCCGGACAGCTTCTATGGCTACACCTTC. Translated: CASSLVPDSFYGYTF.

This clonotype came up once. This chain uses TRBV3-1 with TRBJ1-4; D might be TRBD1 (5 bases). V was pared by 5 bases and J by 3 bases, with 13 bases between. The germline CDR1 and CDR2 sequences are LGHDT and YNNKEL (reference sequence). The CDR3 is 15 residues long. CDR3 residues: CASSKQVLANEKLFF. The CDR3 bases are TGTGCCAGCAGCAAACAGGTCTTGGCTAATGAAAAACTGTTTTTT. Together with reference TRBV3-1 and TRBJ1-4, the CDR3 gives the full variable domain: DTAVSQTPKYLVTQMGNDKSIKCEQNLGHDTMYWYKQDSKKFLKIMFSYNNKELIINETVPNRFSPKSPDKAHLNLHINSLELGDSAVYFCASSKQVLANEKLFFGSGTQLSVL.

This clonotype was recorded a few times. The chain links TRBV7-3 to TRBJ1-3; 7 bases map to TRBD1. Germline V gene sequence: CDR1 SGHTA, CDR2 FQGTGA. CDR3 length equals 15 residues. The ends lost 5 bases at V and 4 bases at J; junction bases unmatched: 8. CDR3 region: CASSIRPGGGNTIYF. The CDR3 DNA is TGTGCCAGCAGCATACGACCAGGGGGGGGAAACACCATATATTTT.

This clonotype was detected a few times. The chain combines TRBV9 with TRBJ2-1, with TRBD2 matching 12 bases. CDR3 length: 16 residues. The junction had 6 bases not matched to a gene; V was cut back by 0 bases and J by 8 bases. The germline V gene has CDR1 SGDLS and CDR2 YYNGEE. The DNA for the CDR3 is TGTGCCAGCAGCGTAGCCGCTAGCGGGAGGGCCTATGAGCAGTTCTTC. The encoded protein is CASSVAASGRAYEQFF.

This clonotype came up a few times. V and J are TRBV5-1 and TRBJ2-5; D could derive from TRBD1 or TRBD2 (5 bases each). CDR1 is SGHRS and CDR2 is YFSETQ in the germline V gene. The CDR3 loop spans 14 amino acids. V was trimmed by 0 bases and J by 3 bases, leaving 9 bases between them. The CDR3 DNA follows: TGCGCCAGCAGCTTGGGGGACGTGAAAGAGACCCAGTACTTC. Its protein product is CASSLGDVKETQYF. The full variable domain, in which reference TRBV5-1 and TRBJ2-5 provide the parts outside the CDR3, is KAGVTQTPRYLIKTRGQQVTLSCSPISGHRSVSWYQQTPGQGLQFLFEYFSETQRNKGNFPGRFSGRQFSNSRSEMNVSTLELGDSALYLCASSLGDVKETQYFGPGTRLLVL.

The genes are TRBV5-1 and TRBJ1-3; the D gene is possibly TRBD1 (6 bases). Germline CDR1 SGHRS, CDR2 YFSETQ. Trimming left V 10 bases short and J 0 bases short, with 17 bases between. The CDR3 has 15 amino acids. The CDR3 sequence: CASGVDSSSGNTIYF. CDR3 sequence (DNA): TGCGCCTCCGGAGTGGACAGCAGCTCTGGAAACACCATATATTTT.

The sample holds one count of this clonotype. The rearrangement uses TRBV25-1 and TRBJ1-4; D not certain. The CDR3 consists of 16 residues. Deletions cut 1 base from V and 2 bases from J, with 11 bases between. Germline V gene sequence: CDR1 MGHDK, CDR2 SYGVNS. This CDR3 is CASSEFIGLTNEKLFF. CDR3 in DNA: TGTGCCAGCAGTGAATTTATAGGTTTGACTAATGAAAAACTGTTTTTT.

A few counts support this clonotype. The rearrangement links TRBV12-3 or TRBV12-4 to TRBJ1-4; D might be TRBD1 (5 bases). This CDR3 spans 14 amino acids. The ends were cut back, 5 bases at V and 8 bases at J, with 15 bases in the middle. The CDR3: CASSDSGAAEKLFF. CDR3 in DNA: TGTGCCAGCAGTGACAGTGGGGCGGCGGAAAAACTGTTTTTT.

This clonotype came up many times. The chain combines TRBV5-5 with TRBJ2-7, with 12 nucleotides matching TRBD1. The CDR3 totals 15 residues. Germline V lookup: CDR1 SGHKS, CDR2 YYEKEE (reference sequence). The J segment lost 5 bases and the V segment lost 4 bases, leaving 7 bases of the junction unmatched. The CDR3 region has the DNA TGTGCCAGCAGCCGTCCGGGACAGGGGGCCCACGAGCAGTACTTC. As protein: CASSRPGQGAHEQYF.